Below, one T cell receptor beta chain is given with its context. The data stem from a study of blood T cell repertoires in COVID-19. The wider study: Samples came from the United States, Italy and Spain, spanning acute and convalescent COVID-19.

Some clones are missing from TCRdb's copy, which holds only in-frame ones; the method was immunoSEQ multiplex PCR. The sample has roughly 150,000 clones, approximately 80% seen once; the top ten hold roughly 9.1%. The CDR3 length is 13 residues. Germline CDR1 LNHDA, CDR2 SQIVND (reference sequence). V was cut by 5 bases and J by 1 base, with 9 bases left in between. The sequencing sample was made of peripheral blood. This receptor was taken from a woman older than 75 with active or convalescent COVID-19. This rearrangement joins TRBV19 to TRBJ2-7, with D perhaps matching TRBD1 (6 bases). As DNA, the CDR3 is TGTGCCAGTAGTGCCACAGGGTCCTACGAGCAGTACTTC. Its protein is CASSATGSYEQYF.